This T cell receptor (beta chain) is from a study of cytomegalovirus exposure and HLA in healthy donors. Comment on this clone: Its antigen remains unidentified.

Unrecorded immune exposures were likely, despite nominal health at sampling. The CDR3 runs 18 residues. The germline CDR1 and CDR2 sequences are LNHNV and YYDKDF (reference sequence). The V segment lost 0 bases and the J segment 3 bases; nucleotides outside the gene matches: 9. Both 60 Vbeta primers and 13 Jbeta primers went into the PCR. Profiling relied on immunoSEQ multiplex PCR, and the TCRdb table lists in-frame clones only, not all of them. Here the sample spans about 240,000 clones, 78% being singletons. Broader study findings: Indistinguishable V segments, including TRBV6-2 and TRBV6-3, were excluded.

This chain uses TRBV15 with TRBJ2-3, with TRBD1 identical over 10 bases. The receptor's source is a boy under 18 in good health and CMV-seronegative. The specimen was PBMCs. CDR3 sequence reads: CATSRDLSGTGVTDTQYF. The CDR3 bases are TGTGCCACCAGCAGAGATCTATCCGGGACAGGGGTAACAGATACGCAGTATTTT.